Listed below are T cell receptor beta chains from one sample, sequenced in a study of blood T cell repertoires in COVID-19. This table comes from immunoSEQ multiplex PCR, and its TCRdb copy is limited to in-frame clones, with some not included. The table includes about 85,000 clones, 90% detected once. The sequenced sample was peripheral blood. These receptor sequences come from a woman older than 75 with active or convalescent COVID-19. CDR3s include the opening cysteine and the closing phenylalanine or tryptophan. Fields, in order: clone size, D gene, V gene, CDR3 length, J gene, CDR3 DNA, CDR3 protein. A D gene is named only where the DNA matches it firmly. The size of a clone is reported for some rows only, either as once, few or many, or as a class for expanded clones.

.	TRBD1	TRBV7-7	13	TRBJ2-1	TGTGCTAGCAGCTTAGACAGGGGTGGGGAGCAGTTCTTC	CASSLDRGGEQFF
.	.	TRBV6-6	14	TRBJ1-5	TGTGCCAGCAGCCGAGACAGCCGCAATCAGCCCCAGCATTTT	CASSRDSRNQPQHF
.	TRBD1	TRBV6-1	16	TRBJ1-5	TGTGCCAGCAGTGATGGGACAGGCAATAGCAATCAGCCCCAGCATTTT	CASSDGTGNSNQPQHF
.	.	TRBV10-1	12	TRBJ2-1	TGCGCCAGCAGTGACAATTACAATGAGCAGTTCTTC	CASSDNYNEQFF
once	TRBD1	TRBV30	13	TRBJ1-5	TGTGCCTGGAGTGTAAAGGGGGCCCAGCCCCAGCATTTT	CAWSVKGAQPQHF
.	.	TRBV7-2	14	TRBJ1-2	TGTGCCAGCAGCGCCCTTAGGGGGAGAAATGGCTACACCTTC	CASSALRGRNGYTF
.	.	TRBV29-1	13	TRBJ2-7	TGCAGCGTTACCCCCGGGGGCTCCTACGAGCAGTACTTC	CSVTPGGSYEQYF
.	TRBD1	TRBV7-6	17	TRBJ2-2	TGTGCCAGCAGCCCCATACAGGGGGCGAGGGGCACCGGGGAGCTGTTTTTT	CASSPIQGARGTGELFF
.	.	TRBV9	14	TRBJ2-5	TGTGCCAGCAGCGTAGGGGTAGGAGGGGAGACCCAGTACTTC	CASSVGVGGETQYF
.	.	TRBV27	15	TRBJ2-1	TGTGCCAGCAGTTTAAGCTTTCCCTTCTACAATGAGCAGTTCTTC	CASSLSFPFYNEQFF
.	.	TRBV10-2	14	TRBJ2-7	TGCGCCAGCAGTGCTCTGTCGACAGCCTACGAGCAGTACTTC	CASSALSTAYEQYF
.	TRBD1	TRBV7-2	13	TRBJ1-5	TGTGCCAGCAGCTCTGACAGGGATCAGCCCCAGCATTTT	CASSSDRDQPQHF
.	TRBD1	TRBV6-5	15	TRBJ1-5	TGTGCCAGCAGCCGAGACAGGGGTGGCAATCAGCCCCAGCATTTT	CASSRDRGGNQPQHF
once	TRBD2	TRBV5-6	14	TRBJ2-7	TGTGCCAGCAGCTTTGAAGCGGGAGGGCTCGAGCAGTACTTC	CASSFEAGGLEQYF
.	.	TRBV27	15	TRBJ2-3	TGTGCCAGCAGGCGTGGTCAGGTTCCTGAAGATACGCAGTATTTT	CASRRGQVPEDTQYF
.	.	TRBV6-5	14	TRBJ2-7	TGTGCCAGCAGTACTAGAGGACAGACCTACGAGCAGTACTTC	CASSTRGQTYEQYF
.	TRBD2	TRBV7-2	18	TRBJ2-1	TGTGCCAGCAACCTACCCGGACTAGCGGGAGCAGACTACAATGAGCAGTTCTTC	CASNLPGLAGADYNEQFF
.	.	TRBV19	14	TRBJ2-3	TGTGCCAGTAGTATCTCCTTCAGCACAGATACGCAGTATTTT	CASSISFSTDTQYF
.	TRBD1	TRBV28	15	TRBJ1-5	TGTGCCAGCAGTTGGACAGGGATAAACAATCAGCCCCAGCATTTT	CASSWTGINNQPQHF
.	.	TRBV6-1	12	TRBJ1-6	TGTGCCAGCAGTGAAATGGTGAGGAAGATCCACTTT	CASSEMVRKIHF
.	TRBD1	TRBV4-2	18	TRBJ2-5	TGTGCCAGCAGCCCCGGGACAGGGGCCCTTAGTCTCCAAGAGACCCAGTACTTC	CASSPGTGALSLQETQYF
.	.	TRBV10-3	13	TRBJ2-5	TGTGCCATGGATAGTGGCCCCGGCGGGACCCAGTACTTC	CAMDSGPGGTQYF
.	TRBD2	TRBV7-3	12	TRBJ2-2	TGTGCCAGTGGACTAGCCTCAGGGGAGCTGTTTTTT	CASGLASGELFF
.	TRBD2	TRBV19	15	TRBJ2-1	TGTGCCAGTAGTATTCTAGCGGGAATCGGGAATGAGCAGTTCTTC	CASSILAGIGNEQFF
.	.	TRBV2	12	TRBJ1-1	TGTGCCAGCAGGAAGGATAACAGTGAAGCTTTCTTT	CASRKDNSEAFF
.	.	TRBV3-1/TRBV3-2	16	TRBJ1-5	TGTGCCAGCAGCCAAGGTCAACTTCGACACGGTCAGCCCCAGCATTTT	CASSQGQLRHGQPQHF
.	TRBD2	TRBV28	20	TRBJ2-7	TGTGCCAGCAGTTCTCCCGGTCCCTTGGGACTAGCGGGAGGGCCCTACGAGCAGTACTTC	CASSSPGPLGLAGGPYEQYF
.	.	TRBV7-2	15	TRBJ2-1	TGTGCCAGCAGCTTACCTAGGCTGTACTACAATGAGCAGTTCTTC	CASSLPRLYYNEQFF
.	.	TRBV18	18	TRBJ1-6	TGTGCCAGCTCACCATGGATGCAGGGAAGCTCCTATAATTCACCCCTCCACTTT	CASSPWMQGSSYNSPLHF
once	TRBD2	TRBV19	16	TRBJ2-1	TGTGCCAGTAGTATAGGAAATAGCGGGAGGATCAATGAGCAGTTCTTC	CASSIGNSGRINEQFF
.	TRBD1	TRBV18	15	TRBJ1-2	TGTGCCAGCTCACCCGTAACAGGGGGCTCGGATGGCTACACCTTC	CASSPVTGGSDGYTF
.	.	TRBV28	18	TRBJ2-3	TGTGCCAGCAGAGGGGGAACAATGGGACAGCGGGCCGGGGATACGCAGTATTTT	CASRGGTMGQRAGDTQYF
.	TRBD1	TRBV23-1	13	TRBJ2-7	TGCGCCAGCCGAAGACAGGGTTGCTACGAGCAGTACTTC	CASRRQGCYEQYF
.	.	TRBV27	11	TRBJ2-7	TGTGCCAGCAGTAGGGGTTACGAGCAGTACTTC	CASSRGYEQYF
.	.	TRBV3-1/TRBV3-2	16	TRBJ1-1	TGTGCCAGCAGCCAAGATCGATCCCCGGTGAACACTGAAGCTTTCTTT	CASSQDRSPVNTEAFF
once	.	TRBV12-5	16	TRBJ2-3	TGTGCTAGTGGTTTGGTAGGAGGGGCCGGCAGGGATACGCAGTATTTT	CASGLVGGAGRDTQYF
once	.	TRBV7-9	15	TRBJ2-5	TGTGCCAGCAGCTTTGGAGGAACTAGCCAAGAGACCCAGTACTTC	CASSFGGTSQETQYF
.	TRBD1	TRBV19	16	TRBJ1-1	TGTGCCAGTACCCCCCGACAGGGGAGGGGAAACACTGAAGCTTTCTTT	CASTPRQGRGNTEAFF
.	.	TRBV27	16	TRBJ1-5	TGTGCCAGCAGTTCCCTAGGGGGAGCGGGCAATCAGCCCCAGCATTTT	CASSSLGGAGNQPQHF
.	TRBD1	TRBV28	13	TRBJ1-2	TGTGCCAGCAGTAAACAGGGGGCCCGAGGCTACACCTTC	CASSKQGARGYTF
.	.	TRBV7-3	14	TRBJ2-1	TGTGCCAGCAGCAACGGCGGGACAGCAGGTGAGCAGTTCTTC	CASSNGGTAGEQFF
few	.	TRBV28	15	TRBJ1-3	TGTGCCAGCAGTCCCCGGGGGGGTACGGGAAACACCATATATTTT	CASSPRGGTGNTIYF
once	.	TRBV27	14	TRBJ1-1	TGTGCCAGCAGTTTATCCCCGGGTCCCACTGAAGCTTTCTTT	CASSLSPGPTEAFF
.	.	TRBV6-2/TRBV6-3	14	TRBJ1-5	TGTGCCAGCAGTTACTTACATAGCAATCAGCCCCAGCATTTT	CASSYLHSNQPQHF
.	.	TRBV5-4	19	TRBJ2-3	TGTGCCAGCAGCTTGGATCGATTTAGCGGAAAAACTAGCACAGATACGCAGTATTTT	CASSLDRFSGKTSTDTQYF
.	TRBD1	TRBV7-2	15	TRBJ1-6	TGTGCCAGCAGCCAATCACAGGGGAGGAATTCACCCCTCCACTTT	CASSQSQGRNSPLHF
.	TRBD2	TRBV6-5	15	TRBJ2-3	TGTGCCAGCAGTCTAGCGGGAGGCCACACAGATACGCAGTATTTT	CASSLAGGHTDTQYF
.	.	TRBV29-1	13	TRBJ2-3	TGCAGCGTTGTAGCTAGTTTTGCGGATACGCAGTATTTT	CSVVASFADTQYF